The sample holds many counts of the clone carrying this T cell receptor beta chain. TCRdb passed the 5' RACE reads through MiXCR, listing each CDR3 protein once. The sample holds a few hundred thousand distinct CDR3 sequences, more than 20% seen once. CDR3 size: 16 residues. Losses at the gene ends were 5 bases for V and 4 bases for J; bases not matched to a gene: 11. The sample belongs to a study of T-cell memory formation after mild COVID-19. Study as a whole: TCR clusters were mostly confined to one donor each.

The chain uses TRBV12-3 or TRBV12-4 and TRBJ1-1; 9 bases line up with TRBD1. This TCR was sampled from an adult woman who had mild COVID-19 (a few samples of this study predate the infection). Cell type and time point are not known. Sequenced material: PBMCs or a T cell subset sorted from them (not recorded which). The CDR3 DNA is TGTGCCAGCAGTCCCCGGACAGGGGCGGTGAGCACTGAAGCTTTCTTT. It encodes CASSPRTGAVSTEAFF.